The 22 T cell receptor beta chains below all came from one sample that was sequenced in a study of STAT5B mutations in CD4+ large granular lymphocyte leukemia. Profiling relied on immunoSEQ multiplex PCR, and the TCRdb table lists in-frame clones only, not all of them. This table has approximately 19,000 clones, over 65% appearing once. Sequencing was done on a sample of CD4+ T cells from blood buffy coats. These receptors were obtained from a human donor in good health.

There are a few counts of this clone. The chain joins TRBV9 to TRBJ2-1; maybe TRBD2 (7 bases). Trimming cost V 7 bases and J 5 bases, with 16 bases left between them. Germline CDR1 is SGDLS and CDR2 is YYNGEE. The CDR3 consists of 14 residues. In DNA, the CDR3 is TGTGCCAGCCACGAGGGGGAGGGCCACAATGAGCAGTTCTTC. Translated, it gives CASHEGEGHNEQFF. Full variable domain (rest looked up from reference TRBV9 and TRBJ2-1): DSGVTQTPKHLITATGQRVTLRCSPRSGDLSVYWYQQSLDQGLQFLIQYYNGEERAKGNILERFSAQQFPDLHSELNLSSLELGDSALYFCASHEGEGHNEQFFGPGTRLTVL.

This rearrangement joins TRBV7-8 to TRBJ2-2; TRBD2 agrees at 7 bases. V lost 6 bases, J lost 4 bases, and 2 bases stayed unmatched. This CDR3 region has 13 residues. Germline V gene sequence: CDR1 SGHVS, CDR2 FQNEAQ. The CDR3 protein is CASRLASTGELFF. CDR3 sequence (DNA): TGTGCCAGCAGACTAGCGTCCACCGGGGAGCTGTTTTTT.

The J gene is TRBJ2-3, the V gene TRBV15; D not resolved. This CDR3 region has 14 residues. The V end was cut by 1 base, the J end by 8 bases, with 13 bases between. CDR1 and CDR2 from the germline V gene are LNHNV and YYDKDF (reference sequence). The CDR3 coding sequence is TGTGCCACCAGCAGAGCATCAGGTGGTGCTACGCAGTATTTT. It codes for CATSRASGGATQYF.

The chain joins TRBV28 to TRBJ2-3, with D unclear. With 1 base removed from V and 3 bases from J, the gap between germline ends came to 5 bases. The V gene's germline CDR1 is MDHEN and CDR2 SYDVKM. The CDR3 is 13 residues long. DNA for the CDR3: TGTGCCAGCAGTTTATCCCAAACAGATACGCAGTATTTT. It specifies CASSLSQTDTQYF.

V usage is TRBV7-6 and J usage is TRBJ1-3; D gene uncertain. The CDR3 covers 17 residues. CDR1 and CDR2 (germline): SGHVS, FNYEAQ. V lost 2 bases, J lost 0 bases, and 14 bases lay in between. In nucleotides, the CDR3 is TGTGCCAGCAGCTTACAGCCGGGGAGCAGCTCTGGAAACACCATATATTTT. Translation: CASSLQPGSSSGNTIYF.

The chain combines TRBV14 with TRBJ2-2; D not certain. CDR3 length: 15 residues. The V gene lost 2 bases and the J gene lost 3 bases, with 10 bases spanning the gap. Looked up from germline, CDR1 is SGHDN and CDR2 is FVKESK. The CDR3 nucleotides are TGTGCCAGCAGCCAACTATACCTAGACACCGGGGAGCTGTTTTTT. It specifies CASSQLYLDTGELFF.

The chain is built from TRBV6-5 and TRBJ2-1; TRBD1 agrees at 8 bases. The J segment lost 8 bases and the V segment lost 2 bases, leaving 8 bases of the junction unmatched. The CDR3 extends over 15 amino acids. CDR1 is MNHEY and CDR2 is SVGAGI in the germline V gene. The CDR3 region has the DNA TGTGCCAGCAGTTACACCAGGGGGCGCTGGGATGAGCAGTTCTTC. Translation gives CASSYTRGRWDEQFF.

This clone was counted only a few times. The chain recombines TRBV28 with TRBJ2-5, with D perhaps matching TRBD2 (6 bases). V was cut by 6 bases and J by 0 bases, with 11 bases left in between. The CDR3 is 14 residues long. Germline V CDR1 and CDR2: MDHEN, SYDVKM. CDR3: CASRLGTHQETQYF. The CDR3 DNA is TGTGCCAGCAGGCTGGGGACTCACCAAGAGACCCAGTACTTC.

This clone was seen just once. CDR3 coding DNA: TGTGCCAGCAGAGCGGGCACAGGCGAGCAGTACTTC. Amino acids: CASRAGTGEQYF. V is TRBV6-5 and J is TRBJ2-7; tentatively, D is TRBD2 (6 bases). V was shortened by 6 bases and J by 6 bases, with 12 bases between the two germline ends. The CDR3 loop spans 12 amino acids. The germline V gene encodes CDR1 MNHEY and CDR2 SVGAGI.

The chain carries TRBV10-1 and TRBJ2-3, with D maybe TRBD2 (6 bases). Trimming cost V 4 bases and J 4 bases, with 12 bases left between them. The CDR3 covers 14 residues. Germline CDR1 reads WNHNN; CDR2 reads SYGVQD (reference sequence). The CDR3 region is CASSVGGSADTQYF. The CDR3 DNA is TGCGCCAGCAGTGTCGGAGGGTCTGCAGATACGCAGTATTTT.

This clone turned up a few times. The chain is built from TRBV18 and TRBJ1-2, with D perhaps matching TRBD1 (5 bases). Germline loops: CDR1 KGHSH, CDR2 LQKENI. Trimming took 5 bases from V and 3 from J, leaving 13 bases between them. The CDR3 covers 14 residues. CDR3 protein: CASSNPGGDYGYTF. CDR3 sequence (DNA): TGTGCCAGCTCAAACCCGGGAGGGGACTATGGCTACACCTTC.

This clone was detected only a few times. The rearrangement joins TRBV18 to TRBJ1-1; TRBD1 matches 7 bases. V lost 0 bases to trimming and J lost 7 bases; unmatched junction nucleotides: 11. This CDR3 has 16 amino acids. The germline gives CDR1 KGHSH, CDR2 LQKENI. Here the CDR3 DNA reads TGTGCCAGCTCACCACCGATAACAGGGGCCGGGGGTGAAGCTTTCTTT. Translation gives CASSPPITGAGGEAFF.

This clone was seen a handful of times. The rearrangement joins TRBV5-4 to TRBJ2-4; TRBD1 is a possible D gene (5 bases). The V end was cut by 0 bases, the J end by 7 bases, with 14 bases between. The CDR3 is 15 amino acids. CDR1 and CDR2 from the germline V gene are SGHNT and YYREEE (reference sequence). The CDR3 nucleotides are TGTGCCAGCAGCTTGGATGTTGGGGCCCGGAACATTCAGTACTTC. Its translation is CASSLDVGARNIQYF.

The chain joins TRBV9 to TRBJ2-2, with TRBD2 identical over 11 bases. The CDR3 totals 17 residues. V lost 3 bases to trimming and J lost 3 bases; unmatched junction nucleotides: 7. The germline gives CDR1 SGDLS, CDR2 YYNGEE. The DNA for the CDR3 is TGTGCCAGCAGCGCATTAGCGGGGGGGCTTCACACCGGGGAGCTGTTTTTT. Its protein product is CASSALAGGLHTGELFF.

This clone was recorded a few times. CDR3 DNA sequence: TGTGCCAGCAGCTTGGAGCGGGGGAACACTGAAGCTTTCTTT. Its translation is CASSLERGNTEAFF. This sequence joins TRBV5-4 and TRBJ1-1; D not resolved. Trimming left V 0 bases short and J 1 base short, with 7 bases between. CDR3 size: 14 residues. Germline V CDR1 and CDR2: SGHNT, YYREEE (reference sequence).

About this clone itself: One junction end disagrees with the germline gene, perhaps due to a read error. The chain employs TRBV7-7 and TRBJ2-5; D is perhaps TRBD1 (5 bases). This CDR3 is 15 amino acids long. Germline CDR1 SSHAT, CDR2 FNYEAQ (reference sequence). In nucleotides, the CDR3 is TGTGCTAGCAGCTTAGGGGTAGGTCTACAAGAGACCCAGTACTTC. Amino acid sequence: CASSLGVGLQETQYF.

About this clone itself: A junction end diverges from the germline sequence, so it may reflect a read error. The V call is TRBV6-1, the J call TRBJ2-7; possibly TRBD2 for D (7 bases). Germline CDR1 is MNHNS and CDR2 is SASEGT. The CDR3 extends over 14 amino acids. The CDR3 nucleotides are TGTGCCAGCAGCGAAGGGGGAGGGGGCTACGAGCAGTACTTC. Translated, it gives CASSEGGGGYEQYF.

This clone was seen a few times. The V and J genes are TRBV9 and TRBJ1-1; D unresolved. The CDR3 runs 13 residues. V lost 4 bases and J 1 base, leaving 8 bases between the germline ends. The germline V gene encodes CDR1 SGDLS and CDR2 YYNGEE. As DNA, the CDR3 is TGTGCCAGCAGCCTAGGATGGAACACTGAAGCTTTCTTT. This codes for CASSLGWNTEAFF.

The rearrangement uses TRBV6-1 and TRBJ1-4; a possible D gene is TRBD1 (5 bases). The CDR3 has 14 residues. Germline V gene lookup returns CDR1 MNHNS and CDR2 SASEGT. V was trimmed by 4 bases and J by 7 bases, leaving 13 bases between them. The CDR3 protein is CASSGGRLAEKLFF. The DNA for the CDR3 is TGTGCCAGCAGTGGGGGACGCCTCGCTGAAAAACTGTTTTTT.

The chain joins TRBV29-1 to TRBJ2-1; D is uncertain. This CDR3 has 12 residues. The germline V gene encodes CDR1 SQVTM and CDR2 ANQGSEA. The V end lost 5 bases, the J end lost 6 bases, and 11 bases lay between the germline ends. The DNA of the CDR3 is TGCAGCGTTTCCCAGTCGGGCAATGAGCAGTTCTTC. Its translation: CSVSQSGNEQFF.

The V call is TRBV11-2, the J call TRBJ2-7; unclear D gene. CDR3 length: 12 amino acids. The germline V gene has CDR1 SGHAT and CDR2 FQNNGV. Trimming took 5 bases from V and 6 from J, leaving 11 bases between them. The CDR3: CASSIPGREQYF. As DNA, the CDR3 is TGTGCCAGCAGCATTCCCGGCCGCGAGCAGTACTTC.

This clone appeared once. The chain has TRBV4-1 and TRBJ2-5; 8 bases fit TRBD2. The CDR3 contains 14 residues. After removal of 4 bases from V and 5 bases from J, the junction contained 6 bases not matched to a gene. Germline V gene sequence: CDR1 MGHRA, CDR2 YSYEKL. CDR3 bases: TGCGCCAGCAGCCGGCTAGCGGGTTATGAGACCCAGTACTTC. This translates into CASSRLAGYETQYF.